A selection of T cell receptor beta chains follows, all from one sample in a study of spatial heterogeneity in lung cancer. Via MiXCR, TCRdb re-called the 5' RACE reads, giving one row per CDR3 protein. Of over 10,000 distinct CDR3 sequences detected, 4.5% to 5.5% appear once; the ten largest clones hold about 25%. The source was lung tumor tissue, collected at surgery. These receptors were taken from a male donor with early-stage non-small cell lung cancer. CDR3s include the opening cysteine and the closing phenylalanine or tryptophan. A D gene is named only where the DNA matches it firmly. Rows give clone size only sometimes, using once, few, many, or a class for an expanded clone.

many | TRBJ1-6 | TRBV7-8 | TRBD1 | CASSWTGDSPLHF | TGTGCCAGCAGTTGGACAGGGGATTCACCCCTCCACTTT
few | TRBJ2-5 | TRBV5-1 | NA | CASSLGVQETQYF | TGCGCCAGCAGCTTAGGAGTCCAAGAGACCCAGTACTTC
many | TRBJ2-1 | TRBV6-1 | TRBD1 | CASSAPTGIGYLFF | TGTGCCAGCAGTGCCCCGACAGGGATTGGGTATCTGTTCTTC
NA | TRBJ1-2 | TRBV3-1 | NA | CASSQFNGYGYTF | TGTGCCAGCAGCCAATTCAACGGCTATGGCTACACCTTC
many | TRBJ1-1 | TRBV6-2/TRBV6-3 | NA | CASSYQNMGTEAFF | TGTGCCAGCAGTTACCAAAACATGGGCACTGAAGCTTTCTTT
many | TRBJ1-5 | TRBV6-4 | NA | CASSSLGSYSNQPQHF | TGTGCCAGCAGTTCCCTGGGCAGTTATAGCAATCAGCCCCAGCATTTT
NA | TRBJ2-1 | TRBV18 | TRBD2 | CASSPSLAGGLDEQFF | TGTGCCAGCTCACCATCCTTAGCGGGGGGCCTGGATGAGCAGTTCTTC
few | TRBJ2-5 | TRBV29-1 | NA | CSVEDSLETQYF | TGCAGCGTTGAAGACAGTTTAGAGACCCAGTACTTC
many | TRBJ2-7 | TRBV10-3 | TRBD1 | CAITRDSLTHEQYF | TGTGCCATCACCCGGGACAGCCTCACCCACGAGCAGTACTTC
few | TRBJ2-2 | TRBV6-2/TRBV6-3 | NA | CASSSTGHNTGELFF | TGTGCCAGCAGTTCCACAGGGCATAACACCGGGGAGCTGTTTTTT
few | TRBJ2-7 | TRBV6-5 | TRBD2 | CASSRTQRGHYSYEQYF | TGTGCCAGCAGTCGGACTCAGCGGGGCCATTACTCCTACGAGCAGTACTTC
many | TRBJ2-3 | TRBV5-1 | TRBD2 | CASSSEGRGEIADTQYF | TGCGCCAGCAGCTCCGAGGGGCGGGGGGAAATCGCAGATACGCAGTATTTT
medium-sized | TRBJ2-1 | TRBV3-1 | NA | CASSQSGGALYNEQFF | TGTGCCAGCAGCCAGAGTGGGGGGGCCCTTTACAATGAGCAGTTCTTC
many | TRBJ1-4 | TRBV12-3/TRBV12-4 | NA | CASSLGGATNEKLFF | TGTGCCAGCAGTTTAGGTGGAGCAACTAATGAAAAACTGTTTTTT
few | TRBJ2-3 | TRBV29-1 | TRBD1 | CSVDQGAIDTQYF | TGCAGCGTTGACCAGGGGGCAATAGATACGCAGTATTTT
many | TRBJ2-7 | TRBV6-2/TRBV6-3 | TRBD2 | CASSYSRILAGRYEQYF | TGTGCCAGCAGTTACTCGAGGATCCTAGCGGGGAGGTACGAGCAGTACTTC
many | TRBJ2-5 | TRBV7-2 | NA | CASSSSWTPGYFQETQYF | TGTGCCAGCAGCTCCTCATGGACTCCCGGCTATTTTCAAGAGACCCAGTACTTC
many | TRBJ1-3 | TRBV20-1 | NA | CSARASALGNTIYF | TGCAGTGCTAGAGCCAGCGCACTTGGAAACACCATATATTTT
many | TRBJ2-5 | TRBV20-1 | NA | CSARSPTSGETQYF | TGCAGTGCTAGATCCCCGACTAGTGGAGAGACCCAGTACTTC
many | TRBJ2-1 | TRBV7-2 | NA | CASSLQADYNEQFF | TGTGCCAGCAGCTTGCAGGCCGACTACAATGAGCAGTTCTTC
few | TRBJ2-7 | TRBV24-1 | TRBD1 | CATSDARDRGSYEQYF | TGTGCCACCAGTGACGCCCGGGACAGGGGCTCCTACGAGCAGTACTTC
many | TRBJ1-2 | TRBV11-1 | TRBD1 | CATRGQGAYGYTF | TGTGCCACCCGAGGACAGGGGGCATATGGCTACACCTTC
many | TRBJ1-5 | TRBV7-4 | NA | CASSKQGRGPQHF | TGTGCCAGCAGCAAACAGGGTCGGGGGCCCCAGCATTTT
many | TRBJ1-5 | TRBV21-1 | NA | CASSNRDRPVRQPQHF | TGTGCCAGCAGCAACCGGGACAGGCCGGTGAGGCAGCCCCAGCATTTT
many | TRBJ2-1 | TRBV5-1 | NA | CASSLGGHNEQFF | TGCGCCAGCAGCTTGGGGGGTCACAATGAGCAGTTCTTC
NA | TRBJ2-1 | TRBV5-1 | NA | CASRVSNNEQFF | TGCGCCAGCAGGGTCAGTAACAATGAGCAGTTCTTC
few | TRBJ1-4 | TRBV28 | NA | CASSSADRNEKLFF | TGTGCCAGCAGTTCCGCGGACAGAAATGAAAAACTGTTTTTT
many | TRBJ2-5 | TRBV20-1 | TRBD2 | CGGDGDQETQYF | TGCGGGGGGGATGGGGACCAAGAGACCCAGTACTTC
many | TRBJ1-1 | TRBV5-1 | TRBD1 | CASSAQGARVNTEAFF | TGCGCCAGCAGCGCCCAGGGGGCGCGGGTGAACACTGAAGCTTTCTTT
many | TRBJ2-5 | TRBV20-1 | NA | CSARDQGLQETQYF | TGCAGTGCTAGAGATCAGGGGCTCCAAGAGACCCAGTACTTC
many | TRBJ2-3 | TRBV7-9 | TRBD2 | CASSKSAGGSDTQYF | TGTGCCAGCAGCAAAAGCGCGGGGGGCTCGGATACGCAGTATTTT
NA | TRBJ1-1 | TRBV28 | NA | CASSLTGAGTEAFF | TGTGCCAGCAGTCTGACAGGCGCCGGCACTGAAGCTTTCTTT
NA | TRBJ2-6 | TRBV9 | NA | CASSAGGPGANVLTF | TGTGCCAGCAGCGCGGGGGGCCCTGGGGCCAACGTCCTGACTTTC
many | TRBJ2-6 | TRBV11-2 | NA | CASSSHRASGANVLTF | TGTGCCAGCAGCTCCCACAGGGCATCTGGGGCCAACGTCCTGACTTTC
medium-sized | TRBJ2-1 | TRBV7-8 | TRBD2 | CASSLAGAWNEQFF | TGTGCCAGCAGCCTAGCGGGGGCCTGGAATGAGCAGTTCTTC
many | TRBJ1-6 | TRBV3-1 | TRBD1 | CASSQGQGAQSPLHF | TGTGCCAGCAGCCAAGGACAGGGGGCCCAATCACCCCTCCACTTT
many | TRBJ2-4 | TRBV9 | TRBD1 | CASSGGTGVVDNIQYF | TGTGCCAGCAGCGGCGGGACAGGGGTAGTTGATAACATTCAGTACTTC
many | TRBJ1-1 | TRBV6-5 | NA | CASRLQRNTEAFF | TGTGCCAGCAGATTACAGAGGAACACTGAAGCTTTCTTT
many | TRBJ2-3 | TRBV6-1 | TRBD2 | CASSERRGGADTQYF | TGTGCCAGCAGTGAACGACGCGGGGGGGCAGATACGCAGTATTTT
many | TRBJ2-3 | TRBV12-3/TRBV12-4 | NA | CASSLGNLGSGTDTQYF | TGTGCCAGCAGTTTGGGCAACCTAGGGAGTGGCACAGATACGCAGTATTTT
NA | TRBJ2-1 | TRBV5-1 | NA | CASSLGPNNEQFF | TGCGCCAGCAGCCTGGGACCCAACAATGAGCAGTTCTTC
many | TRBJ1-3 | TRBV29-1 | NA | CSVRETGNTIYF | TGCAGCGTCAGGGAGACTGGAAACACCATATATTTT
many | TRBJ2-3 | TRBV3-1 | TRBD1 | CASSLLRGPDTQYF | TGTGCCAGCAGCCTCCTAAGGGGGCCAGATACGCAGTATTTT
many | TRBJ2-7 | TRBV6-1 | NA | CASSEAGSFSYEQYF | TGTGCCAGCAGTGAAGCAGGAAGTTTCTCCTACGAGCAGTACTTC
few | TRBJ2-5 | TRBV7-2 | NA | CASKGTSSIQETQYF | TGTGCCAGCAAAGGGACTTCCTCAATTCAAGAGACCCAGTACTTC
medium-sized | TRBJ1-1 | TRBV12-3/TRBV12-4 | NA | CASSFAGPNTEAFF | TGTGCCAGCAGTTTCGCAGGGCCGAACACTGAAGCTTTCTTT
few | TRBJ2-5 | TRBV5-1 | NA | CASSLGISNQETQYF | TGCGCCAGCAGCTTAGGTATTTCCAACCAAGAGACCCAGTACTTC
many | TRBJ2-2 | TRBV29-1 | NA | CSVDPTERFNTGELFF | TGCAGCGTTGATCCGACGGAGCGTTTTAACACCGGGGAGCTGTTTTTT
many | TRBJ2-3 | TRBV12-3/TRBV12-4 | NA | CASRPRSTDTQYF | TGTGCCAGCAGACCAAGAAGCACAGATACGCAGTATTTT
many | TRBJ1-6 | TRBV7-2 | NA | CASSFLQELFYNSPLHF | TGTGCCAGCAGCTTCCTCCAGGAGCTTTTTTATAATTCACCCCTCCACTTT
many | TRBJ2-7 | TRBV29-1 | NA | CSVEWRGISYEQYF | TGCAGCGTTGAATGGAGGGGGATCTCCTACGAGCAGTACTTC
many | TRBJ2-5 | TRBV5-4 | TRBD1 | CASSPDRAQQETQYF | TGTGCCAGCAGCCCAGACAGGGCACAGCAAGAGACCCAGTACTTC
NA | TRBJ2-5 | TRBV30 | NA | CAWSVRETQYF | TGTGCCTGGAGTGTACGGGAGACCCAGTACTTC
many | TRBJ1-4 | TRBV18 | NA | CASSNRELGLFF | TGTGCCAGCTCCAACCGGGAGTTGGGACTGTTTTTT
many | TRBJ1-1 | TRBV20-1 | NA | CSASPGRSEAFF | TGCAGTGCTAGCCCGGGGCGCTCTGAAGCTTTCTTT
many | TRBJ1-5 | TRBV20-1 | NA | CSALDGYNQPQHF | TGCAGTGCGCTGGACGGTTACAATCAGCCCCAGCATTTT
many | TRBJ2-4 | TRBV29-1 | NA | CSSRRGDIQYF | TGCAGCTCTCGCAGGGGAGACATTCAGTACTTC
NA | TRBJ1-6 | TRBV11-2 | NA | CASSPSGSSYNSPLHF | TGTGCCAGCAGCCCCTCGGGGAGTTCCTATAATTCACCCCTCCACTTT